Detailed here is one T cell receptor beta chain. No antigen is known for it. Stated treatment: over 15 received Ad26.COV2.S at low or high dose, single or two shots; 5 received placebo; per-sample allocation not given. Samples analyzed were those drawn on day 63 after the first vaccine or placebo injection. This sample stems from a study of Ad26.COV2.S vaccination and SARS-CoV-2 variants. The study, taken as a whole, reports: Those who received the vaccine showed greater spike-specific TCR breadth than those given placebo.

The CDR3 totals 14 residues. V lost 1 base to trimming and J lost 0 bases; unmatched junction nucleotides: 0. The germline V gene encodes CDR1 MGHRA and CDR2 YSYEKL. The protocol was immunoSEQ multiplex PCR, while the TCRdb copy is restricted to in-frame clones and leaves out a portion. The sample shows 400,000 or so clones, 75% to 90% of them seen only once. This material consisted of peripheral blood, taken in a trial of Ad26.COV2.S vaccine versus placebo. The sequence derives from a person aged 18-65 years who received the Ad26.COV2.S COVID-19 vaccine or a placebo. The V and J genes are TRBV4-1 and TRBJ2-7, with TRBD1 identical over 7 bases. The CDR3 DNA reads as TGCGCCAGCAGCCAAGCAGGGGGCTCCTACGAGCAGTACTTC. It is translated as CASSQAGGSYEQYF.